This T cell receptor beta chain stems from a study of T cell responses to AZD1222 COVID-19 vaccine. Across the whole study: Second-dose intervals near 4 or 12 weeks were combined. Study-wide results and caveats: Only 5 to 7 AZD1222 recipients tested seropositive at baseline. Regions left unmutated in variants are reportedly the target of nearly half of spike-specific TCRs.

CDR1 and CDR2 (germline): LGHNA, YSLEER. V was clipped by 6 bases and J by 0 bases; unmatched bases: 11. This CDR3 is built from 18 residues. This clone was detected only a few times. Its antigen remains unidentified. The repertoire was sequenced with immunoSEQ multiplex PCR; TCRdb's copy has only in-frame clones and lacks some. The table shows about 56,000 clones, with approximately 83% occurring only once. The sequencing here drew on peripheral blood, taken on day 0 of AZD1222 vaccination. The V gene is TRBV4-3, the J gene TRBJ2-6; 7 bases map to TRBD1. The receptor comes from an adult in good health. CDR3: CASSVKTGANSGANVLTF. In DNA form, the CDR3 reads TGCGCCAGCAGTGTTAAAACAGGGGCCAACTCTGGGGCCAACGTCCTGACTTTC.